What follows are 30 T cell receptor beta chains derived from one specimen sequenced in a study of blood T cell repertoires in COVID-19. Sequencing used immunoSEQ multiplex PCR; TCRdb keeps in-frame clones, though not all of them. The sample holds 30,000 to 40,000 clones, 80% seen once. The sequencing input was peripheral blood. The receptors originated from an older man with acute or convalescent COVID-19.

CDR3 protein: CASRLNQGNEQFF. Written as DNA, the CDR3 is TGTGCCAGCAGACTAAATCAGGGAAATGAGCAGTTCTTC. The chain is built from TRBV7-3 and TRBJ2-1, with D possibly matching TRBD1 (5 bases). Germline CDR1 reads SGHTA; CDR2 reads FQGTGA. This CDR3 has 13 amino acids. V lost 6 bases and J 7 bases, leaving 13 bases between the germline ends. Full variable domain (outside the CDR3, taken from reference TRBV7-3 and TRBJ2-1): GAGVSQTPSNKVTEKGKYVELRCDPISGHTALYWYRQSLGQGPEFLIYFQGTGAADDSGLPNDRFFAVRPEGSVSTLKIQRTERGDSAVYLCASRLNQGNEQFFGPGTRLTVL.

This chain links TRBV6-1 with TRBJ1-5, with 7 bases identical to TRBD1. CDR3 size: 17 residues. V lost 3 bases to trimming and J lost 5 bases; unmatched junction nucleotides: 13. Germline-derived CDR1 and CDR2 are MNHNS and SASEGT. The CDR3 spells CASSDDRVYGKDQPQHF. DNA of the CDR3: TGTGCCAGCAGTGACGACAGGGTATACGGGAAGGATCAGCCCCAGCATTTT.

The chain is built from TRBV5-4 and TRBJ1-3, with D unclear. Trimming left V 0 bases short and J 0 bases short, with 7 bases between. The CDR3 runs 15 residues. The V gene's germline CDR1 is SGHNT and CDR2 YYREEE (reference sequence). CDR3 bases: TGTGCCAGCAGCTTGGCTCAGGCCTCTGGAAACACCATATATTTT. Translated: CASSLAQASGNTIYF.

The rearrangement joins TRBV7-6 to TRBJ1-5; D unclear. Per germline, CDR1 SGHVS and CDR2 FNYEAQ. CDR3 size: 11 residues. V dropped 8 bases and J dropped 5 bases, with 7 bases sitting between them. The CDR3 is CASGPDQPQHF. The DNA for the CDR3 is TGTGCCAGCGGCCCCGATCAGCCCCAGCATTTT.

The CDR3 here is CASTNGQNTEAFF. CDR3 nucleotide sequence: TGTGCCAGTACCAATGGACAGAACACTGAAGCTTTCTTT. The chain employs TRBV19 and TRBJ1-1; tentatively, D is TRBD1 (5 bases). The CDR3 is made up of 13 amino acids. Looked up from germline, CDR1 is LNHDA and CDR2 is SQIVND (reference sequence). V lost 7 bases and J lost 1, with 10 bases in between.

The rearrangement links TRBV5-1 to TRBJ2-6; D is perhaps TRBD1 (5 bases). CDR1 SGHRS and CDR2 YFSETQ come from the germline V gene. The V end was cut by 4 bases, the J end by 2 bases, with 13 bases between. CDR3 length: 16 residues. The CDR3 spells CASSPTVGAGANVLTF. The CDR3 nucleotides read TGCGCCAGCAGCCCCACTGTAGGGGCTGGGGCCAACGTCCTGACTTTC.

The chain couples TRBV12-3 or TRBV12-4 to TRBJ2-1, with 7 nucleotides matching TRBD2. The length of the CDR3 is 13 residues. The V segment lost 10 bases and the J segment 4 bases; nucleotides outside the gene matches: 7. In DNA form, the CDR3 reads TGTGCCACTTCTAGCGGAATATACAATGAGCAGTTCTTC. Its protein product is CATSSGIYNEQFF.

The chain employs TRBV5-1 and TRBJ2-7; the D gene is possibly TRBD2 (6 bases). The CDR3 spans 14 residues. V shed 4 bases and J shed 0 bases, with 11 bases lying between them. The germline CDR1 and CDR2 sequences are SGHRS and YFSETQ. The CDR3: CASSLDGSSYEQYF. Here the CDR3 DNA reads TGCGCCAGCAGCCTCGACGGGAGCTCCTACGAGCAGTACTTC.

The CDR3 reads CASSLTGQRQPSTF. The CDR3 DNA is TGTGCCAGCAGCTTAACCGGCCAGCGCCAACCGAGCACCTTC. The chain carries TRBV7-3 and TRBJ1-2; D is undetermined. Germline CDR1 SGHTA, CDR2 FQGTGA. Between the trimmed V and J ends, which lost 0 bases and 13 bases, there was a span of 18 bases. The CDR3 is made up of 14 amino acids.

In this sample, this clone turned up a few times. The gene calls are TRBV2 and TRBJ2-7, with D possibly matching TRBD2 (5 bases). The CDR3 is made up of 13 amino acids. The V and J ends lost 7 bases and 6 bases respectively, with 16 bases between them. Germline V gene lookup returns CDR1 SNHLY and CDR2 FYNNEI. The CDR3 region has the DNA TGTGCCAGCAAATATCCCGGGATAGGCGAGCAGTACTTC. Its translation is CASKYPGIGEQYF.

The rearrangement links TRBV13 to TRBJ2-7; D unclear. The CDR3 is made up of 15 amino acids. V shed 5 bases and J shed 3 bases, with 17 bases lying between them. CDR1 and CDR2 (germline): PRHDT, FYEKMQ (reference sequence). In DNA form, the CDR3 reads TGTGCCAGCAGCATTCGAGCAGAGGTTTACTACGAGCAGTACTTC. Encoded protein: CASSIRAEVYYEQYF.

The chain recombines TRBV6-5 with TRBJ1-5; perhaps TRBD1 as D (6 bases). Germline CDR1 MNHEY, CDR2 SVGAGI. Trimming cost V 6 bases and J 6 bases, with 18 bases left between them. CDR3 length equals 15 residues. In DNA, the CDR3 is TGTGCCAGCAGACGGAACAGGGTGGAGAGTCAGCCCCAGCATTTT. Translated, it gives CASRRNRVESQPQHF.

This clone turned up a few times. The rearrangement uses TRBV21-1 and TRBJ1-5; the table's D call of TRBD1 was not tested on the DNA. TRBV21-1 is listed as a pseudogene. The CDR3 has 17 amino acids. This CDR3 is CASSPPQDRVYNQPQHF. For the CDR3, the DNA is TGTGCCAGCAGCCCTCCCCAGGACAGGGTATACAATCAGCCCCAGCATTTT.

V is TRBV7-3 and J is TRBJ2-3, with 10 bases lining up with TRBD2. Trimming took 9 bases from V and 6 from J; bases not matched to a gene: 9. This CDR3 has 14 residues. The V gene's germline CDR1 is SGHTA and CDR2 FQGTGA. The chain's CDR3 is CASRKREGWDTQYF. Written as DNA, the CDR3 is TGTGCCAGTCGAAAGCGGGAGGGCTGGGATACGCAGTATTTT.

V usage is TRBV6-5 and J usage is TRBJ1-1, with TRBD1 matching 7 bases. V was clipped by 2 bases and J by 5 bases; unmatched bases: 5. This CDR3 region has 14 residues. The germline V gene has CDR1 MNHEY and CDR2 SVGAGI. Here the CDR3 DNA reads TGTGCCAGCAGTTACGAGGGGGCTGGGACTGAAGCTTTCTTT. Translation gives CASSYEGAGTEAFF.

The chain is built from TRBV3-1 (or the pseudogene TRBV3-2) and TRBJ2-3; TRBD1 agrees at 10 bases. CDR3 length: 18 amino acids. Unmatched junction bases numbered 14, after V lost 6 bases and J lost 2 bases. Germline loops: CDR1 LGHDT, CDR2 YNNKEL (reference sequence). DNA for the CDR3: TGTGCCAGCAGGGAAAGACGTTCCGGGACAGGGGTCACAGATACGCAGTATTTT. Translation: CASRERRSGTGVTDTQYF.

V and J are TRBV27 and TRBJ2-4, with 11 bases that match TRBD2. Germline assignment: CDR1 MNHEY and CDR2 SMNVEV (reference sequence). The CDR3 loop spans 15 amino acids. Trimming took 3 bases from V and 3 from J; bases not matched to a gene: 1. CDR3 in DNA: TGTGCCAGCAGTTTCACTAGCGGGGGCAAAAACATTCAGTACTTC. This gives the protein CASSFTSGGKNIQYF.

The rearrangement links TRBV27 to TRBJ2-2; a weak D match, TRBD2 (6 bases). The CDR3 runs 15 residues. Germline V gene data show CDR1 as MNHEY and CDR2 as SMNVEV (reference sequence). Trimming removed 1 base from V and 4 bases from J, with 10 bases in between. CDR3 protein: CASSLYYGGTGELFF. The CDR3 DNA reads TGTGCCAGCAGTTTATATTACGGGGGCACCGGGGAGCTGTTTTTT.

This chain joins TRBV5-5 and TRBJ2-5; 8 bases are shared with TRBD1. This CDR3 region has 19 residues. CDR1 is SGHKS and CDR2 is YYEKEE in the germline V gene (reference sequence). The V gene end was trimmed by 3 bases and the J gene end by 5 bases; junction bases not matched to a gene: 21. CDR3 nucleotide sequence: TGTGCCAGCAGCTCCCCGTCGGACAGGGAGGAAGGTCTTCGGGAGACCCAGTACTTC. The encoded protein is CASSSPSDREEGLRETQYF. Full variable domain (rest looked up from reference TRBV5-5 and TRBJ2-5): DAGVTQSPTHLIKTRGQQVTLRCSPISGHKSVSWYQQVLGQGPQFIFQYYEKEERGRGNFPDRFSARQFPNYSSELNVNALLLGDSALYLCASSSPSDREEGLRETQYFGPGTRLLVL.

This rearrangement joins TRBV7-9 to TRBJ2-3, with D maybe TRBD2 (6 bases). Per germline, CDR1 SEHNR and CDR2 FQNEAQ (reference sequence). The V and J ends lost 2 bases and 3 bases respectively, with 12 bases between them. This CDR3 spans 15 amino acids. The CDR3 is CASSLYRETTDTQYF. In DNA, the CDR3 is TGTGCCAGCAGCTTATACCGGGAGACGACAGATACGCAGTATTTT.

The V gene is TRBV7-2, the J gene TRBJ2-2, with a tentative D call TRBD1 (5 bases). V lost 4 bases and J 0 bases, leaving 12 bases between the germline ends. Germline lookup yields CDR1 SGHTA and CDR2 FQGNSA. The CDR3 sequence is 16 residues long. DNA for the CDR3: TGTGCCAGCAGCTACCAAGGGGTCTCGAACACCGGGGAGCTGTTTTTT. This codes for CASSYQGVSNTGELFF.

This clone was counted between two and nine times. This chain joins TRBV3-1 (or the pseudogene TRBV3-2) and TRBJ2-1; maybe TRBD2 (7 bases). Deletions cut 4 bases from V and 14 bases from J, with 12 bases between. This CDR3 comprises 11 residues. Germline-derived CDR1 and CDR2 are LGHDT and YNNKEL (reference sequence). The CDR3 reads CASSRGGGEFF. In DNA, the CDR3 is TGTGCCAGCAGCCGAGGGGGGGGAGAGTTCTTC.

CDR3 in DNA: TGTGCCAGCAGTTACTCGATAGTCGGACTATCCCACGAGCAGTACTTC. Protein product: CASSYSIVGLSHEQYF. The chain has TRBV6-2 or TRBV6-3 and TRBJ2-7, with D possibly being TRBD2 (6 bases). Germline CDR1 and CDR2: MNHEY and SVGEGT. Trimming left V 0 bases short and J 5 bases short, with 17 bases between. CDR3 length equals 16 residues.

The V gene is TRBV6-5, the J gene TRBJ2-7, with 9 bases fitting TRBD1. The V gene's germline CDR1 is MNHEY and CDR2 SVGAGI. This CDR3 has 15 residues. V lost 5 bases to trimming and J lost 0 bases; unmatched junction nucleotides: 5. The CDR3 reads CASSNRDRVSYEQYF. In DNA form, the CDR3 reads TGTGCCAGCAGTAACCGGGACAGGGTCTCCTACGAGCAGTACTTC.

The J gene is TRBJ1-1, the V gene TRBV3-1 (or the pseudogene TRBV3-2); TRBD1 matches at 9 bases. The CDR3 runs 13 residues. The trim removed 4 bases at V and 3 bases at J, leaving 0 bases unmatched. The germline V gene encodes CDR1 LGHDT and CDR2 YNNKEL (reference sequence). This CDR3 reads CASSRQGDTEAFF. Written as DNA, the CDR3 is TGTGCCAGCAGCCGACAGGGGGACACTGAAGCTTTCTTT.

The chain combines TRBV7-3 with TRBJ2-7; D gene ambiguous. CDR3 length equals 14 residues. The V end lost 1 base, the J end lost 0 bases, and 7 bases lay between the germline ends. The V gene's germline CDR1 is SGHTA and CDR2 FQGTGA. CDR3 residues: CASSLMASSYEQYF. Here the CDR3 DNA reads TGTGCCAGCAGCTTAATGGCCAGCTCCTACGAGCAGTACTTC. The variable domain in full, with the rest retrieved from reference TRBV7-3 and TRBJ2-7, is GAGVSQTPSNKVTEKGKYVELRCDPISGHTALYWYRQSLGQGPEFLIYFQGTGAADDSGLPNDRFFAVRPEGSVSTLKIQRTERGDSAVYLCASSLMASSYEQYFGPGTRLTVT.

This sequence joins TRBV14 and TRBJ2-5, with TRBD2 matching over 9 bases. V gave up 4 bases and J gave up 4 bases; unmatched junction bases: 7. The CDR3 consists of 15 residues. Germline-derived CDR1 and CDR2 are SGHDN and FVKESK. The CDR3 DNA is TGTGCCAGCAGCCGAATAGGACTAGCGTTAGAGACCCAGTACTTC. It codes for CASSRIGLALETQYF.

The rearrangement uses TRBV3-1 (or the pseudogene TRBV3-2) and TRBJ2-7, with TRBD2 identical over 10 bases. Germline assignment: CDR1 LGHDT and CDR2 YNNKEL (reference sequence). The V gene end was trimmed by 1 base and the J gene end by 4 bases; junction bases not matched to a gene: 7. This CDR3 spans 16 amino acids. CDR3 sequence: CASSQGALAGIYEQYF. The CDR3 bases are TGTGCCAGCAGCCAAGGGGCACTAGCGGGAATTTACGAGCAGTACTTC.

This sequence joins TRBV27 and TRBJ2-5; 7 bases are shared with TRBD2. This CDR3 spans 17 amino acids. V dropped 4 bases and J dropped 1; count of bases not matched to a gene: 12. The germline V gene encodes CDR1 MNHEY and CDR2 SMNVEV (reference sequence). Here the CDR3 reads CASSSGRASGSQETQYF. The CDR3 nucleotides are TGTGCCAGCAGTTCTGGGCGGGCTAGCGGTAGCCAAGAGACCCAGTACTTC.

V and J are TRBV3-1 (or the pseudogene TRBV3-2) and TRBJ2-7; 12 positions match TRBD2. The V gene's germline CDR1 is LGHDT and CDR2 YNNKEL (reference sequence). V shed 4 bases, J shed 3 bases, and the junction held 7 bases outside the gene matches. The CDR3 runs 16 residues. Here the CDR3 DNA reads TGTGCCAGCAGCCCACGACTAGCGGGAGTGGTCTACGAGCAGTACTTC. Encoded protein: CASSPRLAGVVYEQYF.